This TCR beta chain was recorded in a study of cytomegalovirus exposure and HLA in healthy donors. The study's findings and limits: Upon later analysis, TCR association rates were observed to vary by HLA locus, being highest for DRB1 and lowest for HLA-C. Evidence from a later analysis indicated that most CMV-associated TCR beta chains looked HLA-restricted.

PCR used 60 Vbeta primers and 13 Jbeta primers. Clones were sequenced by immunoSEQ multiplex PCR, and TCRdb holds only the in-frame ones, with some missing. The sample includes some 40,000 clones, approximately 55% of them seen just once. As regards this clone: Its target is not known.

Germline CDR1 reads MNHNY; CDR2 reads SVGAGI (reference sequence). Trimming removed 0 bases from V and 4 bases from J, with 7 bases in between. This CDR3 spans 14 amino acids. This receptor was obtained from a woman aged 40 to 50 in good health and CMV-seropositive. Sequencing was carried out using PBMCs. This chain connects TRBV6-6 to TRBJ1-3; maybe TRBD1 (5 bases). The CDR3 sequence: CASSYSQGGNTIYF. The CDR3 coding sequence is TGTGCCAGCAGTTACTCGCAGGGAGGAAACACCATATATTTT.